Each of the 24 T cell receptor beta chains below was sequenced from the same sample in a study of blood T cell repertoires in COVID-19. Here immunoSEQ multiplex PCR was the method, and the copy in TCRdb shows in-frame clones only, minus some. The data show 65,000 to 70,000 clones, around 87% seen once. The sample consisted of peripheral blood. These receptors were collected from a man aged 45-60 years with active COVID-19.

The chain couples TRBV5-1 to TRBJ2-3; 13 nucleotides line up with TRBD2. After removal of 0 bases from V and 2 bases from J, the junction contained 6 bases not matched to a gene. CDR1 is SGHRS and CDR2 is YFSETQ in the germline V gene. The CDR3 runs 18 residues. The CDR3 DNA is TGCGCCAGCAGCTTGGAGGGGACTAGCGGGATTTTCACAGATACGCAGTATTTT. It specifies CASSLEGTSGIFTDTQYF.

V and J are TRBV29-1 and TRBJ1-5; 9 nucleotides agree with TRBD1. V dropped 6 bases and J dropped 7; count of bases not matched to a gene: 16. Germline-derived CDR1 and CDR2 are SQVTM and ANQGSEA. The CDR3 covers 16 residues. The CDR3 region is CSVVEPGQGRGQPQHF. DNA for the CDR3: TGCAGCGTGGTAGAACCGGGACAGGGACGGGGACAGCCCCAGCATTTT.

The chain employs TRBV5-1 and TRBJ1-1; D gene unclear. V gave up 0 bases and J gave up 0 bases, with 21 bases separating them. In germline, CDR1 is SGHRS, CDR2 YFSETQ. The CDR3 totals 19 residues. Here the CDR3 DNA reads TGCGCCAGCAGCTTGGGAGGGTTCCGTACTCTTCGAATGAACACTGAAGCTTTCTTT. This gives the protein CASSLGGFRTLRMNTEAFF. Filled out from reference TRBV5-1 and TRBJ1-1, the complete variable domain reads KAGVTQTPRYLIKTRGQQVTLSCSPISGHRSVSWYQQTPGQGLQFLFEYFSETQRNKGNFPGRFSGRQFSNSRSEMNVSTLELGDSALYLCASSLGGFRTLRMNTEAFFGQGTRLTVV.

This sequence joins TRBV7-2 and TRBJ2-7, with TRBD2 matching 15 bases. This CDR3 has 16 amino acids. V was clipped by 4 bases and J by 6 bases; unmatched bases: 7. Germline CDR1 reads SGHTA; CDR2 reads FQGNSA. CDR3: CASSSGLAGGRGEQYF. CDR3 sequence (DNA): TGTGCCAGCAGCTCGGGACTAGCGGGAGGTCGGGGCGAGCAGTACTTC.

The chain has TRBV7-9 and TRBJ2-1; TRBD1 matches 8 bases. Germline loops: CDR1 SEHNR, CDR2 FQNEAQ (reference sequence). The CDR3 length is 15 residues. V trimming: 6 bases; J trimming: 6 bases; junction bases outside the gene matches: 10. The CDR3, as DNA: TGTGCCAGCAGTGTGGACAGGGCATTGGGCAATGAGCAGTTCTTC. Translating it yields CASSVDRALGNEQFF.

This clone came up a few times. An end of the junction does not agree with germline; a read error may underlie this. The V and J genes are TRBV6-1 and TRBJ2-3; tentatively, D is TRBD1 (6 bases). The CDR3 has 16 amino acids. The germline V gene encodes CDR1 MNHNS and CDR2 SASEGT. For the CDR3, the DNA is TGTGCCAGCAGTCAAGCGACAGGAGCAAGCACAGATACGCAGTATTTT. It codes for CASSQATGASTDTQYF.

This chain connects TRBV6-5 to TRBJ1-1; D may be TRBD1 (6 bases). CDR3 length equals 13 residues. V was shortened by 4 bases and J by 5 bases, with 11 bases between the two germline ends. Per the germline V gene, CDR1 is MNHEY and CDR2 is SVGAGI. The CDR3 protein is CASSFEQGTEAFF. The CDR3 region has the DNA TGTGCCAGCAGTTTCGAGCAGGGGACTGAAGCTTTCTTT.

The genes are TRBV30 and TRBJ1-1, with TRBD1 as a possible D gene (6 bases). Germline V gene data show CDR1 as GTSNPN and CDR2 as SVGIG (reference sequence). The V end was cut by 0 bases, the J end by 0 bases, with 14 bases between. The length of the CDR3 is 16 residues. The CDR3: CAWSVLGGAMNTEAFF. The DNA of the CDR3 is TGTGCCTGGAGTGTACTTGGGGGGGCGATGAACACTGAAGCTTTCTTT.

This chain links TRBV4-3 with TRBJ2-7; D perhaps matches TRBD2 (5 bases). With 4 bases removed from V and 6 bases from J, the gap between germline ends came to 19 bases. The CDR3 has 15 amino acids. CDR1 LGHNA and CDR2 YSLEER come from the germline V gene. The CDR3 nucleotides are TGCGCCAGCAGCCCAGATAATCGGGTCCGGGGCGAGCAGTACTTC. Its protein is CASSPDNRVRGEQYF.

The V and J genes are TRBV30 and TRBJ1-4, with a tentative D call TRBD1 (6 bases). Deletions cut 8 bases from V and 8 bases from J, with 12 bases between. The CDR3 has 11 amino acids. Germline V CDR1 and CDR2: GTSNPN, SVGIG (reference sequence). The CDR3 DNA sequence: TGTGCCCGGAAAACAGGGGAAAAACTGTTTTTT. Translation gives CARKTGEKLFF.

V usage is TRBV9 and J usage is TRBJ2-1; TRBD2 matches 7 bases. The CDR3 sequence is 13 residues long. Unmatched junction bases numbered 0, after V lost 0 bases and J lost 6 bases. Per germline, CDR1 SGDLS and CDR2 YYNGEE. DNA of the CDR3: TGTGCCAGCAGCGTAGGGACTAGCAATGAGCAGTTCTTC. Translated, it gives CASSVGTSNEQFF.

The chain carries TRBV7-2 and TRBJ2-7, with TRBD2 identical over 14 bases. This CDR3 is built from 19 residues. Germline V gives CDR1 SGHTA, CDR2 FQGNSA. Losses at the gene ends were 6 bases for V and 0 bases for J; bases not matched to a gene: 13. CDR3 sequence: CASRNGHGTSGSRSYEQYF. The CDR3 DNA sequence: TGTGCCAGCAGAAACGGCCACGGGACTAGCGGGAGCCGCTCCTACGAGCAGTACTTC.

The V gene is TRBV6-5, the J gene TRBJ2-1; perhaps TRBD1 as D (5 bases). CDR1 is MNHEY and CDR2 is SVGAGI in the germline V gene. The CDR3 has 15 residues. Trimming left V 6 bases short and J 5 bases short, with 17 bases between. The CDR3 sequence is CASRGPTGSHNEQFF. In DNA, the CDR3 is TGTGCCAGCAGGGGGCCGACTGGGTCCCACAATGAGCAGTTCTTC.

The CDR3 coding sequence is TGTGCCAGCAGCTCGCGACAAGACAGGGGCACAAGCTCTGGAAACACCATATATTTT. It translates to CASSSRQDRGTSSGNTIYF. V gene TRBV3-1 (or the pseudogene TRBV3-2) combines with J gene TRBJ1-3; 8 nucleotides agree with TRBD1. The CDR3 loop spans 19 amino acids. The germline V gene has CDR1 LGHDT and CDR2 YNNKEL (reference sequence). Trimming at V came to 5 bases and at J to 0 bases, leaving 15 bases not matched to a gene.

The chain recombines TRBV9 with TRBJ1-2; D gene ambiguous. Germline V CDR1 and CDR2: SGDLS, YYNGEE. The CDR3 loop spans 14 amino acids. Trimming took 0 bases from V and 8 from J, leaving 14 bases between them. Here the CDR3 DNA reads TGTGCCAGCAGCGTAGACCCAGGCCAGAGAGGCTACACCTTC. Translation gives CASSVDPGQRGYTF.

This clone has a single count. The chain combines TRBV7-8 with TRBJ2-7, with 10 bases identical to TRBD1. The V gene's germline CDR1 is SGHVS and CDR2 FQNEAQ. Trimming cost V 4 bases and J 2 bases; bases outside gene matches: 2. This CDR3 comprises 14 residues. CDR3 amino acids: CASSSGTGAYEQYF. Here the CDR3 DNA reads TGTGCCAGCAGCTCCGGGACAGGGGCCTACGAGCAGTACTTC.

This clone appeared a single time. This sequence joins TRBV5-6 and TRBJ1-5, with TRBD1 identical over 7 bases. The germline CDR1 and CDR2 sequences are SGHDT and YYEEEE. The CDR3 has 13 residues. V was pared by 5 bases and J by 7 bases, with 6 bases of the junction left unmatched. The DNA of the CDR3 is TGTGCCAGCAGTAAACAGGGGAGCCAGCCCCAGCATTTT. Encoded protein: CASSKQGSQPQHF.

V usage is TRBV10-3 and J usage is TRBJ2-1, with 11 bases matching TRBD2. Germline assignment: CDR1 ENHRY and CDR2 SYGVKD. The length of the CDR3 is 17 residues. Trimming cost V 6 bases and J 0 bases; bases outside gene matches: 7. The CDR3, as DNA: TGTGCCATCAGCCAAGGGACTAGCGGCAACTCCTACAATGAGCAGTTCTTC. Its protein is CAISQGTSGNSYNEQFF.

This sequence joins TRBV7-9 and TRBJ1-4, with D possibly matching TRBD1 (6 bases). Germline CDR1 SEHNR, CDR2 FQNEAQ (reference sequence). V shed 4 bases and J shed 1 base, with 7 bases lying between them. The CDR3 totals 14 residues. The CDR3 coding sequence is TGTGCCAGCAGCTCACAGGGAACTAATGAAAAACTGTTTTTT. The encoded protein is CASSSQGTNEKLFF. The variable domain in full, completed from reference TRBV7-9 and TRBJ1-4, reads DTGVSQNPRHKITKRGQNVTFRCDPISEHNRLYWYRQTLGQGPEFLTYFQNEAQLEKSRLLSDRFSAERPKGSFSTLEIQRTEQGDSAMYLCASSSQGTNEKLFFGSGTQLSVL.

The V and J genes are TRBV4-1 and TRBJ2-7; 7 nucleotides agree with TRBD2. This CDR3 spans 16 amino acids. The V gene's germline CDR1 is MGHRA and CDR2 YSYEKL. With V trimmed by 0 bases and J by 2 bases, 7 bases remained unmatched. The CDR3 sequence: CASSQDSEGGPYEQYF. The DNA for the CDR3 is TGCGCCAGCAGCCAAGATTCAGAGGGAGGGCCCTACGAGCAGTACTTC.

The rearrangement uses TRBV9 and TRBJ2-2; weak D call: TRBD2 (6 bases). CDR1 and CDR2 from the germline V gene are SGDLS and YYNGEE. V was clipped by 4 bases and J by 3 bases, with 13 bases between them. The CDR3 contains 15 residues. CDR3 residues: CASSNKGGHTGELFF. In nucleotides, the CDR3 is TGTGCCAGCAGCAACAAAGGAGGGCACACCGGGGAGCTGTTTTTT.

The V call is TRBV7-2, the J call TRBJ1-2; 8 bases map to TRBD1. The CDR3 totals 17 residues. CDR1 SGHTA and CDR2 FQGNSA come from the germline V gene. Trimming at V came to 5 bases and at J to 0 bases, leaving 11 bases not matched to a gene. The CDR3 here is CASSLSGQGWANYGYTF. CDR3 nucleotides: TGTGCCAGCAGCCTCTCTGGACAGGGTTGGGCTAACTATGGCTACACCTTC.

The chain joins TRBV28 to TRBJ1-2; a possible D gene is TRBD1 (6 bases). Germline CDR1 and CDR2: MDHEN and SYDVKM. The CDR3 consists of 15 residues. V lost 4 bases to trimming and J lost 4 bases, with 16 bases between them. As DNA, the CDR3 is TGTGCCAGCAGTTCCAGGGGTTCGACGACCTATGGCTACACCTTC. Translating it yields CASSSRGSTTYGYTF.

The chain employs TRBV5-4 and TRBJ1-2; D is ambiguous. Trimming removed 3 bases from V and 4 bases from J, with 16 bases in between. The germline CDR1 and CDR2 sequences are SGHNT and YYREEE (reference sequence). CDR3 length: 15 residues. DNA for the CDR3: TGTGCCAGCAGCTCCTCGGCCTGGGAGGGCTATGGCTACACCTTC. Translation gives CASSSSAWEGYGYTF.